The clone carrying this T cell receptor beta chain has at least ten counts. This entry belongs to a study of T cells after yellow fever vaccination. TCRdb called the 5' RACE reads again in MiXCR, with one record for every CDR3 protein. The table shows about 160,000 distinct CDR3 sequences, with under 7.5% occurring only once. This CDR3 has 13 amino acids. V was pared by 5 bases and J by 3 bases, with 1 base of the junction left unmatched. This sample comprised CD4+ T cells sorted from PBMCs, obtained about 5 days after the first yellow fever vaccination. This TCR was sampled from a man in his late teens or twenties who received the YFV17D yellow fever vaccine. This chain links TRBV12-3 or TRBV12-4 with TRBJ1-1; the match to TRBD1 covers 9 bases. CDR3 coding DNA: TGTGCCAGCAGTCGGACAGGGGACACTGAAGCTTTCTTT. Amino acids: CASSRTGDTEAFF.